A single T cell receptor (beta chain) is shown here with its context. Its antigen is undetermined. The sample originates from a study of shared clonotypes between healthy human individuals. Findings of the study overall: Rarefaction curves obtained for sorted subsets showed sequencing incomplete despite large depth.

Produced via immunoSEQ multiplex PCR; TCRdb's table is partial and in-frame only. The table shows 2 million to 2.5 million clones, with around 92% occurring only once. This CDR3 is built from 15 residues. Trimming left V 2 bases short and J 4 bases short, with 12 bases between. CDR1 is SGHTA and CDR2 is FQGNSA in the germline V gene. The sample consisted of naive CD4+ T cells from PBMCs. Subset given: CD45RA+ positively selected. This TCR was sampled from a man aged 18-30 years in good health. Some clones in this sample may be carry-over from other donors' samples. V and J are TRBV7-2 and TRBJ1-5; D is perhaps TRBD1 (6 bases). The CDR3 reads CASSLTGQRNQPQHF. The CDR3 coding sequence is TGTGCCAGCAGCTTAACTGGACAGCGAAATCAGCCCCAGCATTTT.